Listed below are T cell receptor beta chains from one sample, sequenced in a study of T cell responses to AZD1222 COVID-19 vaccine. Method: immunoSEQ multiplex PCR; TCRdb's copy keeps in-frame clones and lacks some. The sample lists tens of thousands of clones; about nine tenths were seen once. Material: peripheral blood, obtained 28 days after the second AZD1222 dose. The receptors were gathered from an adult who received the AZD1222 COVID-19 vaccine. Each CDR3 is given without its conserved first and last residue.

j_call v_call cdr3_aa
TRBJ1-5 TRBV11-3 ASSLVRGQDQPQH
TRBJ2-2 TRBV5-1 ASSFGLAGGIGELF
TRBJ2-6 TRBV7-9 ASSLGDRAHSGANVLT
TRBJ1-1 TRBV3-1/TRBV3-2 ASSQDFAGPT
TRBJ2-1 TRBV6-2/TRBV6-3 ASSYWRQGGGVYNEQF
TRBJ2-2 TRBV24-1 ATSGGKGTNTGELF
TRBJ1-5 TRBV5-6 ASSLVQGPQH
TRBJ1-4 TRBV9 ASSGTGATRGEKLF
TRBJ2-1 TRBV5-1 ASSLRNGGGNEQF
TRBJ1-2 TRBV3-1/TRBV3-2 ASSQRGSWNYGYT
TRBJ1-2 TRBV19 ASSFGTGTFYGYT
TRBJ1-6 TRBV28 ASRLGQGGAPLH
TRBJ1-6 TRBV2 ASSLTSSYNSPLH
TRBJ1-3 TRBV12-3/TRBV12-4 ASGQGGGNTIY
TRBJ2-5 TRBV11-2 ASSFGGRRETQY